The following is a T cell receptor beta chain sequence with its context. Its antigen is unidentified. This record comes from a study of neoadjuvant anti-PD-1 for oral cavity cancer. Study background: Around day 43, patients without progression received a fourth nivolumab dose before surgery. Whole-study findings and limits: Treg/Th17 ratio rose with pretreatment blood and fell with post-treatment tumor TCRbeta clonality.

Using immunoSEQ multiplex PCR, the repertoire was profiled, and TCRdb retains in-frame clones only, with some absent. The sample has more than 50,000 clones; roughly 80% are singletons. Germline V gives CDR1 SGHTA, CDR2 FQGNSA. The CDR3 spans 17 residues. Losses at the gene ends were 5 bases for V and 5 bases for J; bases not matched to a gene: 12. Patients were newly diagnosed with stage II-IVA oral cavity squamous cell carcinoma without prior systemic or radiation treatment. This chain connects TRBV7-2 to TRBJ1-2, with TRBD1 matching 12 bases. This clonotype originated in a person aged 35-80 years with oral cavity squamous cell carcinoma. This specimen was PBMCs, taken before nivolumab (anti-PD-1) treatment. CDR3 region: CASSAQMGQGAFYGYTF. In DNA form, the CDR3 reads TGTGCCAGCAGCGCACAGATGGGACAGGGGGCTTTTTATGGCTACACCTTC.